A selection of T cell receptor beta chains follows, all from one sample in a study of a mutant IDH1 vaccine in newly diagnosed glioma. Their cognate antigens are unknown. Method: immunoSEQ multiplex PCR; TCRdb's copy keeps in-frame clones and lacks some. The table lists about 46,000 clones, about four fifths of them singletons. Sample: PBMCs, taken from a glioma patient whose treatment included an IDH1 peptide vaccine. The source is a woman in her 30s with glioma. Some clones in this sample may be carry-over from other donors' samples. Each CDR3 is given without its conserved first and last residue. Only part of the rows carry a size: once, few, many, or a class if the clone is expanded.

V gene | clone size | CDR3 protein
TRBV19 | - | ASTPTRPPGELF
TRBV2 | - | ASSVQRAYGYT
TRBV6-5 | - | ASSYVTGELF
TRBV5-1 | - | ASSLNPGSGEQY
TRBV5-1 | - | ASSLWGISSYEQY
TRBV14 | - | ASSPLQGMNEKLF
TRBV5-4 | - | ASSLAGGGEETQY
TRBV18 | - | ASSPPGQGVPYEQY
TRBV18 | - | ASSRDRADTQY
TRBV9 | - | ASSAGTAQYGYT
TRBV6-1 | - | ATKPPSGGLYEQY
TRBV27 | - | ASSLLGELF
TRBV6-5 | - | ASGRDRGKETQY
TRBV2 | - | ASSPRDRVNTEAF
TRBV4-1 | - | ASSQEGVTAQY
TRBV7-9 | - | ASSPPSGYEQY
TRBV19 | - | ASSLEWGGTEAF
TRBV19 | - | ASSVTASSYEQY
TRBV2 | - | ASSAPTESGSGYEQY
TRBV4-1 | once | ASRPTTGWGETQY
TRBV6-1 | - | ASCYGKGNTEAF
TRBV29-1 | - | SVSGQGLKYEQY
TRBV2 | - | ASRLAGTGGNQPQH
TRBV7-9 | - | ASSLGGPYQPQH
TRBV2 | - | ASSEGGRLYNEQF
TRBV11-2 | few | ASSLGEGQGTRRAF
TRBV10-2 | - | ASSDDYGYT